This T cell receptor (beta chain) was observed in a study of OX40 agonist ivuxolimab in advanced cancers. Trimming took off 4 bases at V and 6 bases at J, with 16 bases between the two ends. Germline V gene data show CDR1 as SGHRS and CDR2 as YFSETQ. This CDR3 region has 14 residues. Repertoires were generated with immunoSEQ multiplex PCR, while TCRdb's copy carries only in-frame clones and drops some. The table includes more than 60,000 clones, about 86% detected once. The specimen comprised CD4+ or CD8+ T cells sorted from blood, sampled in a trial of the OX40 agonist ivuxolimab. The sequence was collected from an adult with an advanced solid tumor such as melanoma, head and neck, liver or kidney cancer. The chain employs TRBV5-1 and TRBJ1-1; D gene uncertain. The CDR3 protein is CASSERPGGPEAFF. CDR3 DNA: TGCGCCAGCAGCGAACGGCCTGGAGGGCCTGAAGCTTTCTTT.